This T cell receptor beta chain was sequenced in a study of OX40 agonist ivuxolimab in advanced cancers. At the level of the study: The patients received agonistic anti-OX40 (CD134) antibody ivuxolimab.

The CDR3 is 14 residues long. The V gene lost 3 bases and the J gene lost 0 bases, with 6 bases spanning the gap. Per the germline V gene, CDR1 is SNHLY and CDR2 is FYNNEI. TCRdb's copy holds only in-frame clones and misses some; the assay was immunoSEQ multiplex PCR. The table records 45,000 to 60,000 clones, 91% of them present only once. Patients with a history of autoimmune disease or on systemic immunosuppression were excluded. Overall study findings and caveats: At 0.1 to 3.0 mg/kg, CD4+ and CD8+ blood T cells expanded clonally by week 6. Compared with CD4+, CD8+ T cells on average had more expanded clones.

Details on this clone: Its specificity is not known.

The chain employs TRBV2 and TRBJ2-1; D is ambiguous. The sample in question was CD4+ or CD8+ T cells sorted from blood, obtained in a trial of the OX40 agonist ivuxolimab. The TCR originated in an adult with an advanced solid tumor such as melanoma, head and neck, liver or kidney cancer. The chain's CDR3 is CASSEDSSYNEQFF. The CDR3, as DNA: TGTGCCAGCAGTGAGGATAGCTCCTACAATGAGCAGTTCTTC.